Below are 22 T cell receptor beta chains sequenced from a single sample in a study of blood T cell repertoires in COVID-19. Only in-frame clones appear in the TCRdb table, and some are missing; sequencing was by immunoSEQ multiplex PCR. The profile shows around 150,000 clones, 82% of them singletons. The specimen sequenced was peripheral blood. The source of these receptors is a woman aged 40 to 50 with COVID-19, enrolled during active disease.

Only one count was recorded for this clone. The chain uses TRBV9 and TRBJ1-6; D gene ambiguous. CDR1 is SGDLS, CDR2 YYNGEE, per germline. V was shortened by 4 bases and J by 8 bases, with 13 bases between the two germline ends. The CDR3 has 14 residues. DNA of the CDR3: TGTGCCAGCAGCTCCTTAGGGAGCGATTCACCCCTCCACTTT. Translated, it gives CASSSLGSDSPLHF. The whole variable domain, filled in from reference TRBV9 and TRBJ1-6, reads DSGVTQTPKHLITATGQRVTLRCSPRSGDLSVYWYQQSLDQGLQFLIQYYNGEERAKGNILERFSAQQFPDLHSELNLSSLELGDSALYFCASSSLGSDSPLHFGNGTRLTVT.

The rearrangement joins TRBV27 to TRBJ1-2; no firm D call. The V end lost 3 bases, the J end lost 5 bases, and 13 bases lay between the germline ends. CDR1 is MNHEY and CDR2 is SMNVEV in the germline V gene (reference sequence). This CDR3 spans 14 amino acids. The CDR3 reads CASSLRGGFYGYTF. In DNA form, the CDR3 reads TGTGCCAGCAGTTTGAGAGGCGGGTTTTATGGCTACACCTTC.

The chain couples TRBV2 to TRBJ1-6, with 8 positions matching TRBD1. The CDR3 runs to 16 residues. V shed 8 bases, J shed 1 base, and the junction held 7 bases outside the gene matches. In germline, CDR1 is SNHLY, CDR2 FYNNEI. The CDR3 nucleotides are TGTGCCAGCCGGGACAGGAGGGTTTCCTATAATTCACCCCTCCACTTT. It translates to CASRDRRVSYNSPLHF.

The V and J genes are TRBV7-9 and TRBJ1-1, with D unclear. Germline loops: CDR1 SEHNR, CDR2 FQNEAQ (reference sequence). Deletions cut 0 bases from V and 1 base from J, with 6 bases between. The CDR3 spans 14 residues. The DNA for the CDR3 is TGTGCCAGCAGCTTAGCGGTCAGGAACACTGAAGCTTTCTTT. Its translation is CASSLAVRNTEAFF.

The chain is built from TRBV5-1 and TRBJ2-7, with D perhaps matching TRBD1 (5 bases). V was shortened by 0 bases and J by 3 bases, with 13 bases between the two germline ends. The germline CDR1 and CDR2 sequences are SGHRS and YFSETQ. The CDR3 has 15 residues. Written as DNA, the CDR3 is TGCGCCAGCAGCTTGGATTTTGGGGCAGACTACGAGCAGTACTTC. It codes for CASSLDFGADYEQYF.

The CDR3 reads CASRLGQGGKLFF. The CDR3 DNA is TGTGCCAGCAGACTCGGACAGGGCGGAAAACTGTTTTTT. The rearrangement joins TRBV12-3 or TRBV12-4 to TRBJ1-4, with TRBD1 identical over 8 bases. The CDR3 consists of 13 residues. J gave up 10 bases and V 6 bases, and 7 bases lay outside the gene matches.

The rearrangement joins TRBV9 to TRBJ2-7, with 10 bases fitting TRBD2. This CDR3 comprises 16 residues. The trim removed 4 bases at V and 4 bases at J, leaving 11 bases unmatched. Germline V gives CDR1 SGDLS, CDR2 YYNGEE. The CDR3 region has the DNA TGTGCCAGCAGCCTAAGGTCTAGCGGGAGTCAGTACGAGCAGTACTTC. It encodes CASSLRSSGSQYEQYF.

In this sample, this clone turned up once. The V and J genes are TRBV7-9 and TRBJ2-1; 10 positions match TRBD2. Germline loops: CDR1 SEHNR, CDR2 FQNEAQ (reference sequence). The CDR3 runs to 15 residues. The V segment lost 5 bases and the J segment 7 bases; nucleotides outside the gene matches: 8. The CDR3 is CASSPSGRGGNEQFF. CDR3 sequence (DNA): TGTGCCAGCAGCCCAAGCGGGAGGGGAGGGAATGAGCAGTTCTTC.

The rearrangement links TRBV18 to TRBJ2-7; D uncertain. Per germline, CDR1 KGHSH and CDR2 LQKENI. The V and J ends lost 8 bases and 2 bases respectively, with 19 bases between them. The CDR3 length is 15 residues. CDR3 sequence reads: CASGRLLGKTYEQYF. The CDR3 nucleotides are TGTGCCAGCGGTCGACTCCTGGGTAAGACCTACGAGCAGTACTTC.

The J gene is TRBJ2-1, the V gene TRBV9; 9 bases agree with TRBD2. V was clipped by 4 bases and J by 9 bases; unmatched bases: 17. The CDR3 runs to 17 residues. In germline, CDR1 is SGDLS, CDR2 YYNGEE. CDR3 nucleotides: TGTGCCAGCAGCTTTTCTTCTAGGAATAGCGGGAGCCGTGAGCAGTTCTTC. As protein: CASSFSSRNSGSREQFF.

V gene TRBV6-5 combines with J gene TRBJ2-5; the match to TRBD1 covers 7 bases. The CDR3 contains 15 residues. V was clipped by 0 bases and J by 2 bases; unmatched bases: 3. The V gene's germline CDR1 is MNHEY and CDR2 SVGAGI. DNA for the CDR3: TGTGCCAGCAGTTACTCGGGGACAGCTCAAGAGACCCAGTACTTC. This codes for CASSYSGTAQETQYF.

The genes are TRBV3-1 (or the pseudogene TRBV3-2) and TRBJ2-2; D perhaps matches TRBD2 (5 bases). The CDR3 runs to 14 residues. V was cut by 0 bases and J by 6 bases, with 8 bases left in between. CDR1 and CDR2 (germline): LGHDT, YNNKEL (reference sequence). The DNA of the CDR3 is TGTGCCAGCAGCCAAGAAGGGAGACCCGGGGAGCTGTTTTTT. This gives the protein CASSQEGRPGELFF.

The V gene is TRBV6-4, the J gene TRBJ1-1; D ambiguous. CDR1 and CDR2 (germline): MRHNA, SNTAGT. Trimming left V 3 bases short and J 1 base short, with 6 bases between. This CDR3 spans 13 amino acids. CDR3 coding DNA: TGTGCCAGCAGTGAAGAGGAGAACACTGAAGCTTTCTTT. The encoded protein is CASSEEENTEAFF.

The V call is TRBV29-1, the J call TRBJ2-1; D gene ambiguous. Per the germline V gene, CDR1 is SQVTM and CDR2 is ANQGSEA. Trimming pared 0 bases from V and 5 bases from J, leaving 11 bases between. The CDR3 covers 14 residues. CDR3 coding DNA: TGCAGCGTTGAAGAGGGCACAGCCCACAATGAGCAGTTCTTC. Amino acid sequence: CSVEEGTAHNEQFF.

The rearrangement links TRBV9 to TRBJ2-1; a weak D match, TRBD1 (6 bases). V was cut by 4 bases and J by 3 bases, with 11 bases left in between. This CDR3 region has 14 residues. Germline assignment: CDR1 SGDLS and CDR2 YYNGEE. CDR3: CASSTTDSYNEQFF. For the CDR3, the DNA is TGTGCCAGCAGCACCACGGACAGCTACAATGAGCAGTTCTTC.

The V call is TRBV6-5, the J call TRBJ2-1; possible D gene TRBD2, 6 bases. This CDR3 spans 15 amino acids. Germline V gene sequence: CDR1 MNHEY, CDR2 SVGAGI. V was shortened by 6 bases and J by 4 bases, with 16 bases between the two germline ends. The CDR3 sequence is CASRKPAGKYNEQFF. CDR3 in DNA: TGTGCCAGCAGAAAACCGGCGGGGAAGTACAATGAGCAGTTCTTC.

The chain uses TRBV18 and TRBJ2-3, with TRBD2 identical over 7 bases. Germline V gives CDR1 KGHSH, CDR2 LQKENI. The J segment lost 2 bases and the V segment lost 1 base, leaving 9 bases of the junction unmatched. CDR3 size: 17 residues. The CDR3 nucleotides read TGTGCCAGCTCACCACGGGCTAGCGGAGGCCACACAGATACGCAGTATTTT. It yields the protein CASSPRASGGHTDTQYF.

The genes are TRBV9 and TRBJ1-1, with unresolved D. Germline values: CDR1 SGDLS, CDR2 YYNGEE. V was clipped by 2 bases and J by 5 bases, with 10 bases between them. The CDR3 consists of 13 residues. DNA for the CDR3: TGTGCCAGCAGCGTTGCCCAGTGGACTGAAGCTTTCTTT. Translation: CASSVAQWTEAFF.

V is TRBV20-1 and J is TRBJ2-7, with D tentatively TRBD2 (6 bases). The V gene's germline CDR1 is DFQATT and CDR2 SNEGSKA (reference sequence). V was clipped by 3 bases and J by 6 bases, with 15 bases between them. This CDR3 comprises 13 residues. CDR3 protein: CSASGLAKAEQYF. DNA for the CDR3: TGCAGTGCTAGTGGCCTAGCGAAGGCCGAGCAGTACTTC.

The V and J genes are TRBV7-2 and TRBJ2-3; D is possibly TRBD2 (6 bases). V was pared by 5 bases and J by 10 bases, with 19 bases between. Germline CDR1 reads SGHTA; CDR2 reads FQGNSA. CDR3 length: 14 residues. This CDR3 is CASSQARRGDAQYF. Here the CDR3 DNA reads TGTGCCAGCAGCCAAGCGAGGAGGGGAGACGCGCAGTATTTT.

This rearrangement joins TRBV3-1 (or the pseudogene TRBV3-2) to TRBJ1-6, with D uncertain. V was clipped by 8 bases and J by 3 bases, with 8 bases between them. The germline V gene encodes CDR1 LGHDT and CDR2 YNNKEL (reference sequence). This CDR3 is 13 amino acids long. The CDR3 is CASHSRYNSPLHF. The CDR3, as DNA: TGTGCCAGCCACAGCCGCTATAATTCACCCCTCCACTTT.

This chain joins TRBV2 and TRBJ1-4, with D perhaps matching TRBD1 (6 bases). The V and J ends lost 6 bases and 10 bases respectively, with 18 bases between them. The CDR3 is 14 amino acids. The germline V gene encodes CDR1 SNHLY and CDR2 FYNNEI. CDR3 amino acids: CASSPTPQGGKLFF. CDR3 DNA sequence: TGTGCCAGCAGCCCGACGCCACAGGGTGGAAAACTGTTTTTT. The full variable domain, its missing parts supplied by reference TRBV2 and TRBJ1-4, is EPEVTQTPSHQVTQMGQEVILRCVPISNHLYFYWYRQILGQKVEFLVSFYNNEISEKSEIFDDQFSVERPDGSNFTLKIRSTKLEDSAMYFCASSPTPQGGKLFFGSGTQLSVL.